This TCR beta chain was sequenced in a study of T cell repertoires in cytomegalovirus infection. Study summary: CMV infection together with matching HLA type was indicated by public TCR beta signatures. Findings and caveats of the study: Summed public TCR beta family frequency identified CMV carriers bearing the relevant HLA. The ex vivo response was dominated by HLA-C-restricted CMV-specific TCR beta clonotypes.

Trimming took 3 bases from V and 1 from J, leaving 11 bases between them. The CDR3 is 15 amino acids. Germline V gene lookup returns CDR1 SGHVS and CDR2 FQNEAQ. TCRdb analysed the reads with MiXCR anew, one entry per CDR3 protein. This table has under 600,000 distinct CDR3 sequences, 16% appearing once. This clonotype was picked up many times. Its antigen is currently unknown. V usage is TRBV7-8 and J usage is TRBJ2-3; maybe TRBD1 (6 bases). The sequencing sample was made of CD8+ T cells from PBMCs. This sequence was found in a human donor in good health (CMV status not recorded). Some clones in this sample may be carry-over from other donors' samples. CDR3 coding DNA: TGTGCCAGCAGCTTTGGGGCAGGGGGCACAGATACGCAGTATTTT. It codes for CASSFGAGGTDTQYF.